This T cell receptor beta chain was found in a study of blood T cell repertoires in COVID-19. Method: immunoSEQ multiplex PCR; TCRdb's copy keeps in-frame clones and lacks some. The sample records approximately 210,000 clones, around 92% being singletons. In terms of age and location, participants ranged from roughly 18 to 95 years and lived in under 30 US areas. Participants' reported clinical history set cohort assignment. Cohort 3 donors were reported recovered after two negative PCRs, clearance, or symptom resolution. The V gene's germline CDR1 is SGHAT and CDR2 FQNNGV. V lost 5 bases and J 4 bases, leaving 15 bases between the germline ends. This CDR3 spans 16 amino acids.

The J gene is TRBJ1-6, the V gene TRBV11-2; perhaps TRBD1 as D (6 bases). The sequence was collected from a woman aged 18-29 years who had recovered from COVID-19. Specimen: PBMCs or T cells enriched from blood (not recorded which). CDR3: CASSPPGQGYNSPLHF. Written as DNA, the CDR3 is TGTGCCAGCAGCCCCCCTGGGCAGGGGTATAATTCACCCCTCCACTTT.